This record looks at one T cell receptor beta chain sequence and its context. This sample was included in a study of shared clonotypes between healthy human individuals. Study-wide background: Donors were two women and three men aged 18 to 49. Each donor had three CD4 naive, three CD4 memory, two CD8 naive and one CD8 memory plate.

Germline V CDR1 and CDR2: SGDLS, YYNGEE. This CDR3 region has 15 residues. Trimming took 0 bases from V and 6 from J, leaving 12 bases between them. Naive CD8 cells lacked CD45RO, underwent positive selection for CCR7 and left out terminally differentiated effector memory CD45RA+ cells. TCRdb keeps only in-frame clones here, not all; method: immunoSEQ multiplex PCR. The data contain some 2.1 million clones, about 93% of them singletons. The chain links TRBV9 to TRBJ1-4; a weak D match, TRBD1 (5 bases). Sample: naive CD8+ T cells from PBMCs. The TCR originated in a man younger than 30 in good health. Some clones in this sample may be carry-over from other donors' samples. This CDR3 is CASSVADSLYEKLFF. Here the CDR3 DNA reads TGTGCCAGCAGCGTAGCCGACAGTCTATATGAAAAACTGTTTTTT.